This entry lists 2 T cell receptor beta chains sequenced from one sample in a study of T cell responses to AZD1222 COVID-19 vaccine. Some clones are missing from TCRdb's copy, which holds only in-frame ones; the method was immunoSEQ multiplex PCR. Here the sample spans about 67,000 clones, roughly 80% being singletons. This specimen consisted of peripheral blood, obtained 28 days after the second AZD1222 dose. The origin of the receptors is an adult who received the AZD1222 COVID-19 vaccine.

The chain is built from TRBV27 and TRBJ1-6; 12 bases align to TRBD1. Germline CDR1 is MNHEY and CDR2 is SMNVEV (reference sequence). The CDR3 consists of 18 residues. V shed 3 bases, J shed 9 bases, and the junction held 12 bases outside the gene matches. CDR3 region: CASSLLLGQGARGSPLHF. The CDR3 nucleotides read TGTGCCAGCAGTTTGTTATTGGGACAGGGGGCTCGTGGTTCACCCCTCCACTTT.

This clone was seen a few times. The chain links TRBV28 to TRBJ2-3, with 9 bases identical to TRBD2. The trim removed 2 bases at V and 5 bases at J, leaving 5 bases unmatched. Germline V gives CDR1 MDHEN, CDR2 SYDVKM. The CDR3 runs 15 residues. The CDR3 spells CASSLIAGGRDTQYF. CDR3 bases: TGTGCCAGCAGTTTAATTGCGGGGGGGCGAGATACGCAGTATTTT.